This T cell receptor (beta chain) derives from a study of T cell responses to AZD1222 COVID-19 vaccine. To note about this clone: The antigen is undetermined.

Data came from immunoSEQ multiplex PCR; TCRdb stores just in-frame clones and leaves some out. The sample contains roughly 120,000 clones, roughly 89% of which appear only once. Overall study results and limits: Samples come after the peak T cell response, not at day 14. Regions 160-218 and 743-854 dominated among vaccine-associated CD4 TCRs spanning spike. Females outnumbered males among donors, who were mostly white British; clonal diversity was possibly underestimated.

The CDR3 loop spans 15 amino acids. Trimming cost V 3 bases and J 4 bases, with 14 bases left between them. Germline loops: CDR1 SGHRS, CDR2 YFSETQ. The sequences come from peripheral blood, collected 28 days after the second AZD1222 dose. V and J are TRBV5-1 and TRBJ1-3; weak D call: TRBD1 (6 bases). The receptor was derived from an adult who received the AZD1222 COVID-19 vaccine. This CDR3 reads CASSSTGARGNTIYF. In DNA form, the CDR3 reads TGCGCCAGCAGCTCGACGGGGGCACGAGGAAACACCATATATTTT. The variable domain in full, completed from reference TRBV5-1 and TRBJ1-3, reads KAGVTQTPRYLIKTRGQQVTLSCSPISGHRSVSWYQQTPGQGLQFLFEYFSETQRNKGNFPGRFSGRQFSNSRSEMNVSTLELGDSALYLCASSSTGARGNTIYFGEGSWLTVV.